This T cell receptor beta chain is drawn from a study of blood T cell repertoires in COVID-19. About the study: Spain, Italy and the United States supplied samples that represented acute and convalescent COVID-19. Sources were T cells, B-cell-depleted T cells, or PBMCs; the material itself was cDNA or gDNA.

The junction had 8 bases not matched to a gene; V was cut back by 3 bases and J by 9 bases. The germline V gene has CDR1 DFQATT and CDR2 SNEGSKA (reference sequence). There are 13 residues in the CDR3. Original handling: Amplification of reference gene primers was used by the study to estimate nucleated cell counts. The protocol was immunoSEQ multiplex PCR, while the TCRdb copy is restricted to in-frame clones and leaves out a portion. The DNA gave D and trimming, while V, J and clone size come from that table. The repertoire consists of under 300,000 clones, with roughly 80% occurring once and the leading ten covering 3.4%.

V gene TRBV20-1 combines with J gene TRBJ2-1; TRBD2 agrees at 7 bases. Source material: peripheral blood. The sequence derives from a young woman with acute or convalescent COVID-19. The CDR3 sequence is CSASYPGGTEQFF. DNA for the CDR3: TGCAGTGCTAGTTACCCGGGGGGAACTGAGCAGTTCTTC.